This TCR beta chain was documented in a study of Ad26.COV2.S vaccination and SARS-CoV-2 variants. Study details: Ad26.COV2.S shots went into the muscle once or twice, 56 days apart. Study results and caveats: People given the vaccine had a wider spike-specific TCR breadth than placebo recipients did.

Method: immunoSEQ multiplex PCR; TCRdb's copy keeps in-frame clones and lacks some. The sample yields fewer than 600,000 clones, 80% to 90% seen once. With regard to this clone: Its specificity is not known.

Per the germline V gene, CDR1 is MNHEY and CDR2 is SVGEGT. The CDR3 runs 15 residues. Germline trimming cut 2 bases from V and 5 bases from J; bases unmatched to any gene: 8. Treatment indicated: around 19 received Ad26.COV2.S at low or high dose, single or two shots; about 5 received placebo; per-sample allocation not given. Day 63 after the first vaccine or placebo injection was the time point for sampling. This adult donor, from Boston, was 18-55 years old. This clonotype was sampled from a person between 18 and 60 years old who received the Ad26.COV2.S COVID-19 vaccine or a placebo. The source material was peripheral blood, sampled in a trial of Ad26.COV2.S vaccine versus placebo. This chain links TRBV6-2 or TRBV6-3 with TRBJ1-1; 7 nucleotides align to TRBD1. The CDR3 here is CASSYLVYRGTEAFF. The CDR3, as DNA: TGTGCCAGCAGTTACCTGGTTTACAGGGGTACTGAAGCTTTCTTT.